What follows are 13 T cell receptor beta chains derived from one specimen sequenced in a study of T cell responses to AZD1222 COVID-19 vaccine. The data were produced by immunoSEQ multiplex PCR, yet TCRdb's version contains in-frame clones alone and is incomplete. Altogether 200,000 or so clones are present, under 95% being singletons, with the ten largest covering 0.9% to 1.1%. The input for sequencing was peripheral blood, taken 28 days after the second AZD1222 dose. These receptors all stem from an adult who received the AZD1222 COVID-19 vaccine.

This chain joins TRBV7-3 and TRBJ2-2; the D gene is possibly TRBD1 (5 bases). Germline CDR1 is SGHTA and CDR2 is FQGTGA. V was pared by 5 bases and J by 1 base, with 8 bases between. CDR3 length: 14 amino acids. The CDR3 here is CASSRRENTGELFF. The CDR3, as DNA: TGTGCCAGCAGCCGCAGGGAGAACACCGGGGAGCTGTTTTTT.

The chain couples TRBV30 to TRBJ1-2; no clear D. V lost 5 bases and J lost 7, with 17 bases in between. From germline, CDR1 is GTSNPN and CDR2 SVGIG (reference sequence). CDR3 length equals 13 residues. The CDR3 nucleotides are TGTGCCTGGGCCGGGGAAAGGGTGGGTGGCTACACCTTC. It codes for CAWAGERVGGYTF. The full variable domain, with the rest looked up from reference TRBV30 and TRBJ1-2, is SQTIHQWPATLVQPVGSPLSLECTVEGTSNPNLYWYRQAAGRGLQLLFYSVGIGQISSEVPQNLSASRPQDRQFILSSKKLLLSDSGFYLCAWAGERVGGYTFGSGTRLTVV.

The CDR3 protein is CASSVQGSGNTEAFF. The CDR3 DNA sequence: TGTGCCAGTAGTGTACAGGGAAGCGGGAACACTGAAGCTTTCTTT. The gene calls are TRBV19 and TRBJ1-1, with a possible D match to TRBD1 (6 bases). The CDR3 has 15 residues. V was clipped by 5 bases and J by 1 base, with 14 bases between them. Per the germline V gene, CDR1 is LNHDA and CDR2 is SQIVND (reference sequence).

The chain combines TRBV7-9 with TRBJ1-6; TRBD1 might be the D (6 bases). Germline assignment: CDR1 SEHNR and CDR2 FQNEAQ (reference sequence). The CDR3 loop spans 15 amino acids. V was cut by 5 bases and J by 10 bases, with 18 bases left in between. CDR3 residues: CASSRGDAGESPLHF. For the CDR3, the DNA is TGTGCCAGCAGCCGGGGGGACGCAGGGGAGTCACCCCTCCACTTT.

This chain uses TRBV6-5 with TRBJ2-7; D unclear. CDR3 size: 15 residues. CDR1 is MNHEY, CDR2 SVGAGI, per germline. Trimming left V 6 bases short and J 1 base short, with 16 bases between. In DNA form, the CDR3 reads TGTGCCAGCAGGCAATTAATGACGACTTCCTACGAGCAGTACTTC. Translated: CASRQLMTTSYEQYF.

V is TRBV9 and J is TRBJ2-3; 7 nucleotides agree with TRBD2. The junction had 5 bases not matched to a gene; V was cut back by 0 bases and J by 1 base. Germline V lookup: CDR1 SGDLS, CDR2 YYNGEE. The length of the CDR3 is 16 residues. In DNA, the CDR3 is TGTGCCAGCAGCGTAGTAGTTGGGGGGGGCACAGATACGCAGTATTTT. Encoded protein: CASSVVVGGGTDTQYF.

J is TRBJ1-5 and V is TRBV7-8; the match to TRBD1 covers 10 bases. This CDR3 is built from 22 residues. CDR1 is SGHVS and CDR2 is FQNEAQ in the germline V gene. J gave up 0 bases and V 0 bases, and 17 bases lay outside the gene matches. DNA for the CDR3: TGTGCCAGCAGCTTAGCTCAGCCGAGACGGGACAGGGGACTTATTAGCAATCAGCCCCAGCATTTT. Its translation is CASSLAQPRRDRGLISNQPQHF.

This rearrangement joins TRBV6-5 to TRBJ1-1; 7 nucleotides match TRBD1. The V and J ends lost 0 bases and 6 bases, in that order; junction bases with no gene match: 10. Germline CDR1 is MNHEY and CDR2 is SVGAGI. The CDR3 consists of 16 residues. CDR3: CASSYSTGTALPEAFF. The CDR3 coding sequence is TGTGCCAGCAGTTACTCTACCGGGACAGCTCTCCCTGAAGCTTTCTTT.

In nucleotides, the CDR3 is TGTGCCAGTCGCCGGGACTCTACAGATACGCAGTATTTT. Its translation is CASRRDSTDTQYF. The rearrangement links TRBV6-4 to TRBJ2-3; the D gene is possibly TRBD2 (6 bases). The CDR3 runs to 13 residues. Trimming cost V 9 bases and J 3 bases, with 13 bases left between them. The germline V gene encodes CDR1 MRHNA and CDR2 SNTAGT.

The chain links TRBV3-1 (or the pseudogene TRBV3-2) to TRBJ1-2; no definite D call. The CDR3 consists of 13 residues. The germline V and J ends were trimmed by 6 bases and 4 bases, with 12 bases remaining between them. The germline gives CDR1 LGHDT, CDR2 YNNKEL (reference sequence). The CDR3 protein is CASSSSETYGYTF. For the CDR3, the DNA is TGTGCCAGCAGTTCGTCGGAGACCTATGGCTACACCTTC.

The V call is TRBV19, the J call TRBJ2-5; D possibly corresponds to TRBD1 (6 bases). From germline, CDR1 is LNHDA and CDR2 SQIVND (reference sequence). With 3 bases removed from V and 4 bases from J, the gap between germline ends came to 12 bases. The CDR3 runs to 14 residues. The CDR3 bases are TGTGCCAGTAGTATTAGTGGGGGCGGAGAGACCCAGTACTTC. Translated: CASSISGGGETQYF.

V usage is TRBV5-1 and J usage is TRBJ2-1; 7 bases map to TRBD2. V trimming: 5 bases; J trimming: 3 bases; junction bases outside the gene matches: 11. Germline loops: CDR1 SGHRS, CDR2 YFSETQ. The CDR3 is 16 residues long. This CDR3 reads CASRSAIAGGYNEQFF. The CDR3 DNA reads TGCGCCAGCAGATCAGCGATAGCGGGCGGCTACAATGAGCAGTTCTTC.

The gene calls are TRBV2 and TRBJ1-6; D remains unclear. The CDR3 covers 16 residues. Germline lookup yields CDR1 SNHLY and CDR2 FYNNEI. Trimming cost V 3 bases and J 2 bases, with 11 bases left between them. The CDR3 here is CASSDFDGPYNSPLHF. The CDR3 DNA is TGTGCCAGCAGTGATTTTGACGGACCCTATAATTCACCCCTCCACTTT.